These T cell receptor beta chains were read from a single sample in a study of tumor-infiltrating lymphocytes in primary liver carcinoma. TCRdb re-called the multiplex PCR reads with MiXCR, one entry per CDR3 protein. This table holds about 310,000 distinct CDR3 sequences, almost 60% found once. Sequencing was done on a sample of peripheral blood. The receptors shown here come from a woman in her 30s with primary liver carcinoma and hepatitis B virus infection. Both conserved end residues are part of each CDR3. Each record gives: V gene, D gene, J gene, CDR3 length, clone size, CDR3 protein, CDR3 DNA. The D gene is left open where the match is weak. The listing skips clone size in some rows; elsewhere it reads once, few, many or a size class.

TRBV6-1	.	TRBJ2-7	15	.	CTSSYPLTVSYEQYF	TGTACCAGCAGTTACCCGCTGACAGTTTCCTACGAGCAGTACTTC
TRBV4-1	.	TRBJ2-5	16	many	CASSQVALGLTETQYF	TGCGCCAGCAGCCAAGTGGCCCTCGGCCTGACGGAGACCCAGTACTTC
TRBV11-2	.	TRBJ2-1	17	.	CASSLGRGGGPYNEQFF	TGTGCCAGTAGCTTAGGGAGGGGGGGCGGACCCTACAATGAACAGTTCTTC
TRBV5-1	.	TRBJ1-4	16	.	CASSLEGPSPREKLFF	TGCGCCAGCAGCTTGGAGGGACCCTCCCCTCGGGAAAAACTGTTTTTT
TRBV6-5	.	TRBJ2-7	15	.	CAGSRRRREAREQYF	TGTGCCGGCAGCCGCCGCCGGAGGGAAGCTCGTGAGCAGTACTTC
TRBV28	.	TRBJ2-3	13	.	CASRKDLTDTQYF	TGTGCCAGCAGGAAAGACCTCACAGATACGCAGTATTTT
TRBV6-5	.	TRBJ2-4	15	few	CASSRDYLAKNIQYF	TGTGCCAGCAGTCGCGACTATCTAGCCAAAAACATTCAGTACTTC
TRBV6-1	.	TRBJ1-6	17	.	CASRTGWGGSNTSPPHF	TGTGCCAGCCGGACGGGATGGGGAGGAAGTAATACTTCACCCCCCCACTTT
TRBV29-1	TRBD2	TRBJ2-1	12	few	CSVAGGGNEQFF	TGCAGCGTTGCGGGAGGGGGCAATGAGCAGTTCTTC
TRBV11-2	.	TRBJ2-5	14	.	CASSITGIAETQYF	TGTGCCAGCAGCATAACAGGGATCGCCGAGACCCAGTACTTC
TRBV6-6	.	TRBJ1-3	14	.	CASSRQSDGNTIYF	TGTGCCAGCAGCCGACAGTCTGACGGGAACACCATATATTTT
TRBV4-1	.	TRBJ1-4	18	.	CAGSYTSGVLATNEKLFF	TGCGCCGGCAGCTACACCTCGGGGGTACTTGCAACTAATGAAAAACTGTTTTTT
TRBV5-6	.	TRBJ1-2	14	.	CASGFRTTNYGYTF	TGTGCCAGCGGGTTTAGGACAACTAACTATGGCTACACCTTC
TRBV13	.	TRBJ1-3	15	.	CASSIRGGSGNTIYF	TGTGCCAGCAGCATAAGGGGTGGGTCCGGAAACACCATATATTTT
TRBV12-3/TRBV12-4	TRBD2	TRBJ2-3	16	.	CARTSAGSGNTDTQYF	TGTGCCAGGACTTCAGCGGGTAGCGGGAACACAGATACGCAGTATTTT
TRBV13	.	TRBJ1-5	15	.	CASSLGRGRHQAQHF	TGTGCCAGCAGCTTAGGCAGGGGCAGACATCAGGCCCAGCATTTT
TRBV24-1	.	TRBJ2-1	15	.	CATSVSTDPWNEQFF	TGTGCCACCAGTGTTAGCACCGATCCGTGGAATGAGCAGTTCTTC
TRBV4-2	TRBD2	TRBJ2-4	18	.	CTSSQDPGSGVAKNIQYF	TGTACCAGCAGCCAAGATCCGGGTAGCGGGGTAGCCAAAAACATTCAGTACTTC
TRBV19	.	TRBJ1-1	16	once	CASSVDFNKINTEAFF	TGTGCCAGTAGTGTAGACTTCAACAAGATCAACACTGAAGCTTTCTTT
TRBV12-3/TRBV12-4	TRBD1	TRBJ1-4	14	.	CASSDMGQGVKLFF	TGTGCCAGCAGTGATATGGGACAGGGGGTAAAACTGTTTTTT
TRBV13	TRBD1	TRBJ2-1	16	.	CASSLRTGGQYNEQFF	TGTGCCAGCAGCTTGCGGACAGGGGGGCAATACAATGAGCAGTTCTTC
TRBV4-2	TRBD1	TRBJ2-6	19	many	CASSQPHPTGGSGANVLTF	TGTGCCAGCAGCCAACCCCACCCGACAGGGGGATCTGGGGCCAACGTCCTGACTTTC
TRBV9	TRBD1	TRBJ2-5	14	.	CASSVVGQEETQYF	TGTGCCAGCAGCGTAGTAGGACAGGAAGAGACCCAGTACTTC
TRBV5-4	.	TRBJ2-1	12	many	CASSLEPNEQFF	TGTGCCAGCAGCCTGGAACCCAATGAGCAGTTCTTC
TRBV30	.	TRBJ2-2	14	.	CDWSDMAGTGELFF	TGTGACTGGAGTGACATGGCTGGCACCGGGGAGCTGTTTTTT
TRBV6-2/TRBV6-3	TRBD2	TRBJ2-4	15	few	CASREAGGMRNIQYF	TGTGCCAGCAGGGAGGCGGGAGGGATGAGGAACATTCAGTACTTC
TRBV7-9	TRBD2	TRBJ2-7	13	.	CASRSSGSYDQYF	TGTGCCAGCCGGTCTAGCGGGAGCTACGATCAGTACTTC
TRBV14	TRBD1	TRBJ2-1	19	many	CASSPTGQGPSRVGNEQFF	TGTGCCAGCAGCCCTACAGGACAGGGTCCCTCTCGTGTGGGCAATGAGCAGTTCTTC
TRBV6-5	TRBD1	TRBJ1-1	15	few	CASSLQGTMNTEAFF	TGTGCCAGCAGCCTACAGGGGACCATGAACACTGAAGCTTTCTTT
TRBV7-9	.	TRBJ2-1	10	.	CASPPNEQFF	TGTGCCAGCCCACCGAATGAGCAGTTCTTC
TRBV6-1	.	TRBJ2-2	18	many	CASSEYYFGQGAAGELFF	TGTGCCAGCAGTGAATATTATTTTGGGCAGGGAGCAGCCGGGGAGCTGTTTTTT